One and the same sample provided the 30 T cell receptor beta chains below, sequenced in a study of cytomegalovirus exposure and HLA in healthy donors. A multiplex PCR was run with 60 Vbeta primers and 13 Jbeta primers. TCRdb's copy holds only in-frame clones and misses some; the assay was immunoSEQ multiplex PCR. The sample carries around 40,000 clones, roughly 64% recorded once. Specimen: PBMCs. The receptors derive from a middle-aged man in good health and CMV-seropositive.

This clone was detected only once. The chain has TRBV29-1 and TRBJ2-5, with 8 bases that match TRBD2. Trimming took 5 bases from V and 4 from J; bases not matched to a gene: 9. Looked up from germline, CDR1 is SQVTM and CDR2 is ANQGSEA. The CDR3 is made up of 14 amino acids. The CDR3 here is CSVMLAGSSETQYF. Here the CDR3 DNA reads TGCAGCGTTATGTTAGCGGGGTCCTCAGAGACCCAGTACTTC.

Of note for this clone: At one end, the junction sequence differs from germline, possibly due to a read error. The chain recombines TRBV4-3 with TRBJ1-2, with a weak D call TRBD1 (5 bases). The germline V gene encodes CDR1 LGHNA and CDR2 YSLEER. The CDR3 is 16 amino acids. DNA for the CDR3: TGCGCCAACAGCCAAGATCGAGCAGGGCCTTACTATGGCTACACCTTC. Encoded protein: CANSQDRAGPYYGYTF.

This rearrangement joins TRBV7-8 to TRBJ1-4, with D unclear. The V and J ends lost 2 bases and 3 bases respectively, with 10 bases between them. Germline V gene lookup returns CDR1 SGHVS and CDR2 FQNEAQ. The CDR3 totals 15 residues. CDR3 protein: CASSLIPQSNEKLFF. The CDR3 nucleotides read TGTGCCAGCAGCTTAATCCCACAATCTAATGAAAAACTGTTTTTT.

This chain connects TRBV9 to TRBJ2-7; D is ambiguous. The CDR3 is 13 residues long. Germline V gene sequence: CDR1 SGDLS, CDR2 YYNGEE. Trimming shortened V by 0 bases and J by 4 bases, and 8 bases separated the two germline ends. The CDR3 protein is CASSVAVGYEQYF. CDR3 in DNA: TGTGCCAGCAGCGTAGCGGTCGGGTACGAGCAGTACTTC.

This clone was seen only a few times. The rearrangement uses TRBV4-3 and TRBJ1-2; TRBD1 aligns across 11 bases. Germline assignment: CDR1 LGHNA and CDR2 YSLEER. Germline trimming cut 1 base from V and 3 bases from J; bases unmatched to any gene: 1. The CDR3 spans 15 residues. CDR3: CASSQAGQGDYGYTF. DNA of the CDR3: TGCGCCAGCAGCCAAGCGGGACAGGGGGACTATGGCTACACCTTC.

The genes are TRBV2 and TRBJ2-5; 11 positions agree with TRBD2. Germline CDR1 reads SNHLY; CDR2 reads FYNNEI. The CDR3 length is 16 residues. J was trimmed by 3 bases and V by 6 bases; bases with no gene match: 9. CDR3 protein: CASSDTLAGGEETQYF. DNA for the CDR3: TGTGCCAGCAGCGATACCCTAGCGGGGGGAGAAGAGACCCAGTACTTC.

This chain uses TRBV6-4 with TRBJ2-3, with 8 positions matching TRBD1. This CDR3 comprises 16 residues. The germline CDR1 and CDR2 sequences are MRHNA and SNTAGT. Trimming took 0 bases from V and 4 from J; bases not matched to a gene: 6. CDR3 nucleotides: TGTGCCAGCAGTGACTCCCCTGGACAGGGAGCAGATACGCAGTATTTT. Its protein is CASSDSPGQGADTQYF.

As regards this clone: Additional DNA sequences in this sample encode the identical CDR3. The chain employs TRBV6-5 and TRBJ2-5; 7 bases match TRBD1. CDR3 length equals 14 residues. Germline V CDR1 and CDR2: MNHEY, SVGAGI. V lost 5 bases and J lost 2; bases outside the gene matches: 5. For the CDR3, the DNA is TGTGCCAGCAGTCGGACAGGAGTACAAGAGACCCAGTACTTC. Its translation is CASSRTGVQETQYF.

This clone was detected only a few times. The chain recombines TRBV4-1 with TRBJ2-2, with TRBD1 as a possible D gene (6 bases). Germline V lookup: CDR1 MGHRA, CDR2 YSYEKL. The CDR3 is 16 amino acids. Trimming took 4 bases from V and 1 from J, leaving 13 bases between them. The CDR3 nucleotides read TGCGCCAGCAGCCCGCATGGGACAATGAACACCGGGGAGCTGTTTTTT. Translated, it gives CASSPHGTMNTGELFF.

This clone showed up just a few times. V gene TRBV18 combines with J gene TRBJ1-5, with 8 positions matching TRBD1. The germline CDR1 and CDR2 sequences are KGHSH and LQKENI. Trimming removed 4 bases from V and 5 bases from J; junction bases left unmatched: 7. The CDR3 loop spans 15 amino acids. The CDR3 loop reads CASSLGQGRDQPQHF. The CDR3, as DNA: TGTGCCAGCTCACTTGGACAGGGTAGGGATCAGCCCCAGCATTTT.

This chain links TRBV11-3 with TRBJ1-1; TRBD1 might be the D (5 bases). Germline V lookup: CDR1 SGHNT, CDR2 YENEEA. The ends were cut back, 2 bases at V and 8 bases at J, with 12 bases in the middle. The CDR3 runs 13 residues. The CDR3 DNA is TGTGCCAGCAGCTTATATGGGGGGACGGAAGCTTTCTTT. Amino acid sequence: CASSLYGGTEAFF.

The chain joins TRBV11-3 to TRBJ2-3, with a tentative D call TRBD2 (6 bases). Deletions cut 1 base from V and 4 bases from J, with 15 bases between. Germline CDR1 is SGHNT and CDR2 is YENEEA. This CDR3 contains 16 residues. The CDR3 nucleotides read TGTGCCAGCAGCTTAGGGAGGGACCCCGTCTCAGATACGCAGTATTTT. Amino acids: CASSLGRDPVSDTQYF.

The chain couples TRBV5-6 to TRBJ2-1, with D possibly TRBD2 on 5 matching bases. CDR1 is SGHDT, CDR2 YYEEEE, per germline. This CDR3 contains 14 residues. Trimming pared 4 bases from V and 2 bases from J, leaving 10 bases between. The CDR3: CASSVSGTYNEQFF. In DNA, the CDR3 is TGTGCCAGCAGCGTATCCGGGACCTACAATGAGCAGTTCTTC. Full variable domain (rest looked up from reference TRBV5-6 and TRBJ2-1): DAGVTQSPTHLIKTRGQQVTLRCSPKSGHDTVSWYQQALGQGPQFIFQYYEEEERQRGNFPDRFSGHQFPNYSSELNVNALLLGDSALYLCASSVSGTYNEQFFGPGTRLTVL.

This clone was seen just once. The rearrangement links TRBV5-1 to TRBJ2-2, with D possibly TRBD2 on 5 matching bases. Germline CDR1 reads SGHRS; CDR2 reads YFSETQ. This CDR3 region has 14 residues. The V and J ends lost 0 bases and 7 bases respectively, with 10 bases between them. CDR3 in DNA: TGCGCCAGCAGCTTGGATTACGAGGGCGGGGAGCTGTTTTTT. Translating gives CASSLDYEGGELFF.

V is TRBV5-1 and J is TRBJ1-1; possibly TRBD1 for D (5 bases). Germline CDR1 reads SGHRS; CDR2 reads YFSETQ. V lost 4 bases and J lost 8, with 24 bases in between. This CDR3 spans 16 amino acids. The CDR3 sequence: CASSKNILGAAIEAFF. The CDR3, as DNA: TGCGCCAGCAGCAAGAATATATTAGGGGCGGCTATCGAAGCTTTCTTT.

V usage is TRBV6-5 and J usage is TRBJ2-5; 9 bases fit TRBD1. Looked up from germline, CDR1 is MNHEY and CDR2 is SVGAGI. The V gene end was trimmed by 0 bases and the J gene end by 2 bases; junction bases not matched to a gene: 4. There are 16 residues in the CDR3. The chain's CDR3 is CASSYSGTGRQETQYF. Here the CDR3 DNA reads TGTGCCAGCAGTTACTCGGGGACAGGGCGGCAAGAGACCCAGTACTTC.

This clone was picked up a small number of times. As DNA, the CDR3 is TGTGCCAGTAGTAGCGGACAGGCAAAGAGTACTGAAGCTTTCTTT. Translating it yields CASSSGQAKSTEAFF. The V call is TRBV19, the J call TRBJ1-1; 7 bases are shared with TRBD1. V gave up 4 bases and J gave up 5 bases; unmatched junction bases: 10. The CDR3 has 15 amino acids. Per the germline V gene, CDR1 is LNHDA and CDR2 is SQIVND (reference sequence).

This sequence joins TRBV5-1 and TRBJ2-1; 12 bases map to TRBD2. Per germline, CDR1 SGHRS and CDR2 YFSETQ. This CDR3 spans 16 amino acids. Unmatched junction bases numbered 7, after V lost 5 bases and J lost 4 bases. The CDR3 DNA is TGCGCCAGCAGTCGAGGGCTAGCGGGGGGGTACAATGAGCAGTTCTTC. Its translation is CASSRGLAGGYNEQFF.

V is TRBV9 and J is TRBJ2-5; D is ambiguous. The length of the CDR3 is 12 residues. V was clipped by 4 bases and J by 4 bases, with 8 bases between them. Per the germline V gene, CDR1 is SGDLS and CDR2 is YYNGEE. The CDR3 DNA reads TGTGCCAGCAGCCCTAATCGAGAGACCCAGTACTTC. This sequence encodes CASSPNRETQYF.

The J gene is TRBJ2-7, the V gene TRBV5-1; D perhaps matches TRBD2 (5 bases). Germline CDR1 reads SGHRS; CDR2 reads YFSETQ. The CDR3 loop spans 13 amino acids. Trimming stripped 4 bases from V and 2 bases from J, with 10 bases between. CDR3 sequence (DNA): TGCGCCAGCAGCCCAAGAGGGACCTACGAGCAGTACTTC. It is translated as CASSPRGTYEQYF.

This clone has only a few counts. The J gene is TRBJ2-1, the V gene TRBV29-1; 9 nucleotides line up with TRBD2. The CDR3 extends over 21 amino acids. Per the germline V gene, CDR1 is SQVTM and CDR2 is ANQGSEA. The junction had 25 bases not matched to a gene; V was cut back by 0 bases and J by 7 bases. CDR3 sequence reads: CSVEDPFPDPTGGGAGNEQFF. The CDR3 coding sequence is TGCAGCGTTGAAGATCCCTTTCCGGACCCTACAGGCGGGGGGGCCGGGAATGAGCAGTTCTTC.

The chain joins TRBV7-2 to TRBJ1-2; D is possibly TRBD1 (5 bases). V gave up 5 bases and J gave up 2 bases, with 9 bases separating them. Germline assignment: CDR1 SGHTA and CDR2 FQGNSA. The CDR3 has 13 amino acids. The DNA for the CDR3 is TGTGCCAGCAGCCCGGGACTGAACTATGGCTACACCTTC. This gives the protein CASSPGLNYGYTF. Full variable domain (missing parts from reference TRBV7-2 and TRBJ1-2): GAGVSQSPSNKVTEKGKDVELRCDPISGHTALYWYRQSLGQGLEFLIYFQGNSAPDKSGLPSDRFSAERTGGSVSTLTIQRTQQEDSAVYLCASSPGLNYGYTFGSGTRLTVV.

The V gene is TRBV2, the J gene TRBJ2-3, with 8 bases matching TRBD1. The V segment lost 5 bases and the J segment 1 base; nucleotides outside the gene matches: 5. Germline V gene sequence: CDR1 SNHLY, CDR2 FYNNEI. The CDR3 runs to 15 residues. The chain's CDR3 is CASSRDRWGTDTQYF. Written as DNA, the CDR3 is TGTGCCAGCAGTCGGGACAGGTGGGGCACAGATACGCAGTATTTT.

This clone was seen a few times. The chain is built from TRBV9 and TRBJ2-1; 9 bases align to TRBD2. This CDR3 is 16 amino acids long. Germline V gene sequence: CDR1 SGDLS, CDR2 YYNGEE. V shed 5 bases and J 9 bases; nucleotides not matched to a gene: 15. CDR3 amino acids: CASSGGSGGFAAEQFF. The CDR3 bases are TGTGCCAGCAGTGGTGGTAGCGGGGGATTTGCAGCTGAGCAGTTCTTC. Variable domain in full (rest from reference TRBV9 and TRBJ2-1): DSGVTQTPKHLITATGQRVTLRCSPRSGDLSVYWYQQSLDQGLQFLIQYYNGEERAKGNILERFSAQQFPDLHSELNLSSLELGDSALYFCASSGGSGGFAAEQFFGPGTRLTVL.

The sample holds a few counts of this clone. The rearrangement joins TRBV18 to TRBJ1-4; 9 bases match TRBD1. Germline CDR1 is KGHSH and CDR2 is LQKENI. With 2 bases clipped from V and 4 bases from J, the junction kept 5 bases outside the gene matches. The CDR3 has 16 residues. In DNA form, the CDR3 reads TGTGCCAGCTCACCAAATAGACAGGGGGATAATGAAAAACTGTTTTTT. The encoded protein is CASSPNRQGDNEKLFF.

This clone has a handful of counts. The gene calls are TRBV5-1 and TRBJ2-7; perhaps TRBD1 as D (6 bases). V was trimmed by 0 bases and J by 4 bases, leaving 14 bases between them. Per the germline V gene, CDR1 is SGHRS and CDR2 is YFSETQ. The CDR3 consists of 15 residues. CDR3 nucleotides: TGCGCCAGCAGCTTGGCCACAGGGAAGTCTTACGAGCAGTACTTC. Translated, it gives CASSLATGKSYEQYF.

The chain carries TRBV6-6 and TRBJ1-5; 9 nucleotides agree with TRBD1. J was trimmed by 4 bases and V by 2 bases; bases with no gene match: 3. The germline CDR1 and CDR2 sequences are MNHNY and SVGAGI (reference sequence). The CDR3 is made up of 15 amino acids. The CDR3 reads CASSYEGQGNQPQHF. In DNA, the CDR3 is TGTGCCAGCAGTTACGAGGGACAGGGAAATCAGCCCCAGCATTTT.

This rearrangement joins TRBV28 to TRBJ1-2; TRBD1 agrees at 7 bases. The germline V gene has CDR1 MDHEN and CDR2 SYDVKM. CDR3 length: 12 residues. Germline trimming cut 6 bases from V and 5 bases from J; bases unmatched to any gene: 3. The chain's CDR3 is CASSQGGYGYTF. Here the CDR3 DNA reads TGTGCCAGCAGCCAGGGGGGATATGGCTACACCTTC.

This chain uses TRBV27 with TRBJ2-2; 7 bases are shared with TRBD2. This CDR3 has 13 residues. After removal of 9 bases from V and 6 bases from J, the junction contained 7 bases not matched to a gene. Germline CDR1 reads MNHEY; CDR2 reads SMNVEV (reference sequence). In nucleotides, the CDR3 is TGTGCCAGTGGCGCGGGGAGGGCCGGGGAGCTGTTTTTT. It yields the protein CASGAGRAGELFF.

The chain has TRBV5-4 and TRBJ2-5, with a weak D call TRBD1 (6 bases). Germline V gene sequence: CDR1 SGHNT, CDR2 YYREEE (reference sequence). The CDR3 is 15 residues long. The ends were cut back, 4 bases at V and 5 bases at J, with 18 bases in the middle. In DNA, the CDR3 is TGTGCCAGCAGCAAAGCCAGGACAGCTGGCGAGACCCAGTACTTC. This sequence encodes CASSKARTAGETQYF.